This entry lists 27 T cell receptor beta chains sequenced from one sample in a study of early T cells in non-severe SARS-CoV-2 infection. TCRdb called the 5' RACE reads again in MiXCR, with one record for every CDR3 protein. The top ten hold 13% of the sample, which has some 62,000 distinct CDR3 sequences, roughly 9% seen once. Here the sequenced sample was whole blood, taken at baseline. The receptors originated from an adult who was a healthcare worker with PCR-confirmed SARS-CoV-2 infection or an uninfected control (not recorded which).

This clonotype was picked up many times. The rearrangement uses TRBV5-4 and TRBJ1-4; perhaps TRBD1 as D (5 bases). Germline V gives CDR1 SGHNT, CDR2 YYREEE (reference sequence). Trimming removed 0 bases from V and 7 bases from J, with 19 bases in between. This CDR3 spans 17 amino acids. The CDR3 loop reads CASSLGKGFNEGEKLFF. CDR3 DNA: TGTGCCAGCAGCTTGGGCAAGGGGTTCAACGAGGGTGAAAAACTGTTTTTT.

The chain recombines TRBV7-2 with TRBJ2-3; D call uncertain. The V gene's germline CDR1 is SGHTA and CDR2 FQGNSA. The CDR3 length is 15 residues. Between the trimmed V and J ends, which lost 5 bases and 2 bases, there was a span of 14 bases. The CDR3 DNA follows: TGTGCCAGCAGCAGGCGTGATGGTTCCACAGATACGCAGTATTTT. Translating it yields CASSRRDGSTDTQYF.

In this sample, this clonotype turned up many times. This sequence joins TRBV20-1 and TRBJ2-7; 12 positions agree with TRBD2. Germline V gene data show CDR1 as DFQATT and CDR2 as SNEGSKA (reference sequence). V dropped 0 bases and J dropped 4; count of bases not matched to a gene: 7. The CDR3 length is 16 residues. The CDR3 DNA reads TGCAGTGCTAGAGATTGGAGACTAGCGGGAGTGTACGAGCAGTACTTC. Translated, it gives CSARDWRLAGVYEQYF.

With regard to this clonotype: A read error may account for a junction end that differs from germline. The chain links TRBV7-7 to TRBJ2-2, with 10 bases that match TRBD1. The CDR3 is made up of 15 amino acids. The germline V gene has CDR1 SSHAT and CDR2 FNYEAQ (reference sequence). The CDR3 DNA is TGTGCTAGCAGCCGACAGGGGGCGGAGACCGGGGAGCTGTTTTTT. Its translation is CASSRQGAETGELFF.

This clonotype was seen repeatedly, ten times or more. This chain connects TRBV19 to TRBJ1-6; D call uncertain. Per the germline V gene, CDR1 is LNHDA and CDR2 is SQIVND (reference sequence). With 8 bases removed from V and 7 bases from J, the gap between germline ends came to 6 bases. The CDR3 extends over 11 amino acids. DNA for the CDR3: TGTGCCAGTCTGTGGAATTCACCCCTCCACTTT. It is translated as CASLWNSPLHF.

Ten or more counts support this clonotype. The chain uses TRBV12-3 or TRBV12-4 and TRBJ2-3; TRBD2 matches at 8 bases. The V and J ends lost 5 bases and 5 bases, in that order; junction bases with no gene match: 12. The CDR3 is 16 amino acids. Written as DNA, the CDR3 is TGTGCCAGCAGTACACCACCCGGGAGGGGGGTAGATACGCAGTATTTT. The encoded protein is CASSTPPGRGVDTQYF.

This clonotype was observed at least ten times. The genes are TRBV27 and TRBJ1-4; 8 nucleotides agree with TRBD1. Germline V gene sequence: CDR1 MNHEY, CDR2 SMNVEV (reference sequence). This CDR3 has 15 amino acids. With V trimmed by 3 bases and J by 8 bases, 8 bases remained unmatched. The DNA of the CDR3 is TGTGCCAGCAGTTTGTTCAGGGGGCAACGGGAAAAACTGTTTTTT. It codes for CASSLFRGQREKLFF.

The V and J genes are TRBV3-1 and TRBJ2-7, with 12 bases identical to TRBD2. V lost 0 bases, J lost 1 base, and 13 bases stayed unmatched. This CDR3 comprises 20 residues. CDR1 and CDR2 from the germline V gene are LGHDT and YNNKEL (reference sequence). CDR3 DNA: TGTGCCAGCAGCCAAGATATTCGACTAGCGGGAGTAGGCGGATCCTACGAGCAGTACTTC. Translating gives CASSQDIRLAGVGGSYEQYF.

At least ten counts were recorded for this clonotype. The genes are TRBV27 and TRBJ2-5; D might be TRBD1 (5 bases). Germline lookup yields CDR1 MNHEY and CDR2 SMNVEV (reference sequence). Between the trimmed V and J ends, which lost 6 bases and 2 bases, there was a span of 16 bases. The CDR3 runs to 15 residues. The CDR3 DNA is TGTGCCAGCAGAATGGACACTCAATTTCAAGAGACCCAGTACTTC. This translates into CASRMDTQFQETQYF.

V usage is TRBV9 and J usage is TRBJ2-7; D remains unclear. Germline CDR1 SGDLS, CDR2 YYNGEE. The CDR3 runs to 16 residues. V lost 0 bases and J lost 0, with 13 bases in between. The CDR3 DNA sequence: TGTGCCAGCAGCGTAGAGCCGTCTCTAAGCTCCTACGAGCAGTACTTC. Translating gives CASSVEPSLSSYEQYF. The whole variable domain, remainder taken from reference TRBV9 and TRBJ2-7, is DSGVTQTPKHLITATGQRVTLRCSPRSGDLSVYWYQQSLDQGLQFLIQYYNGEERAKGNILERFSAQQFPDLHSELNLSSLELGDSALYFCASSVEPSLSSYEQYFGPGTRLTVT.

The table lists this clonotype with a few counts. V usage is TRBV11-2 and J usage is TRBJ2-1; unclear D gene. V was trimmed by 0 bases and J by 9 bases, leaving 3 bases between them. The CDR3 sequence is 11 residues long. Germline CDR1 reads SGHAT; CDR2 reads FQNNGV. The CDR3 region has the DNA TGTGCCAGCAGCTTAGAGAGTGAGCAGTTCTTC. Its protein is CASSLESEQFF.

This clonotype has a handful of counts. The CDR3 DNA is TGTGCCAGCAGGAGACAACCGCTAGGCTATGGCTACACCTTC. This encodes CASRRQPLGYGYTF. The chain uses TRBV6-6 and TRBJ1-2; no clear D gene. Looked up from germline, CDR1 is MNHNY and CDR2 is SVGAGI (reference sequence). Trimming pared 6 bases from V and 4 bases from J, leaving 15 bases between. This CDR3 region has 14 residues.

J is TRBJ1-5 and V is TRBV20-1; 7 nucleotides agree with TRBD1. In germline, CDR1 is DFQATT, CDR2 SNEGSKA (reference sequence). The CDR3 is made up of 14 amino acids. V gave up 5 bases and J gave up 7 bases; unmatched junction bases: 11. CDR3 protein: CSAHRGNSGQPQHF. CDR3 in DNA: TGCAGTGCTCACAGGGGCAATAGTGGGCAGCCCCAGCATTTT.

Ten or more counts support this clonotype. The chain employs TRBV7-2 and TRBJ2-7; D gene uncertain. V was trimmed by 1 base and J by 5 bases, leaving 12 bases between them. The germline gives CDR1 SGHTA, CDR2 FQGNSA. This CDR3 contains 14 residues. The CDR3 DNA follows: TGTGCCAGCAGCTTAGTTAAAAGGGTCCACGAGCAGTACTTC. This encodes CASSLVKRVHEQYF.

The chain recombines TRBV5-6 with TRBJ2-5; 12 bases align to TRBD2. This CDR3 region has 15 residues. The germline CDR1 and CDR2 sequences are SGHDT and YYEEEE. Trimming removed 4 bases from V and 1 base from J; junction bases left unmatched: 2. CDR3 amino acids: CASSLTSGGQETQYF. The CDR3 DNA reads as TGTGCCAGCAGCCTGACTAGCGGGGGCCAAGAGACCCAGTACTTC.

This clonotype was found a few times. The chain carries TRBV23-1 and TRBJ1-5, with D unresolved. TRBV23-1 is given ORF status, its function remaining uncertain. The CDR3 consists of 15 residues. Trimming took off 7 bases at V and 6 bases at J, with 19 bases between the two ends. The CDR3 nucleotides are TGCGCCAGCACCCCTCCGGCGGGGTTCATTCAGCCCCAGCATTTT. This sequence encodes CASTPPAGFIQPQHF.

The sample holds many counts of this clonotype. The chain has TRBV20-1 and TRBJ2-5; 8 positions match TRBD2. With 0 bases clipped from V and 2 bases from J, the junction kept 5 bases outside the gene matches. Germline CDR1 and CDR2: DFQATT and SNEGSKA (reference sequence). The CDR3 is 15 amino acids. CDR3 amino acids: CSARDPAGAQETQYF. The CDR3, as DNA: TGCAGTGCTAGAGATCCAGCGGGAGCGCAAGAGACCCAGTACTTC.

This clonotype was observed many times. This rearrangement joins TRBV5-4 to TRBJ2-1; D may be TRBD2 (6 bases). V was cut by 3 bases and J by 6 bases, with 13 bases left in between. Germline assignment: CDR1 SGHNT and CDR2 YYREEE (reference sequence). CDR3 length: 14 residues. The CDR3, as DNA: TGTGCCAGCAGCTATTCGACAGCGGGCAATGAGCAGTTCTTC. It encodes CASSYSTAGNEQFF.

The rearrangement links TRBV2 to TRBJ2-1, with 8 bases identical to TRBD2. This CDR3 has 15 amino acids. Looked up from germline, CDR1 is SNHLY and CDR2 is FYNNEI. J gave up 2 bases and V 3 bases, and 3 bases lay outside the gene matches. The DNA for the CDR3 is TGTGCCAGCAGTGAGAGCGGGAGACCCTACAATGAGCAGTTCTTC. This sequence encodes CASSESGRPYNEQFF.

This clonotype has only a few counts. The chain is built from TRBV6-6 and TRBJ1-5; TRBD1 matches 7 bases. Germline CDR1 and CDR2: MNHNY and SVGAGI (reference sequence). Germline trimming cut 6 bases from V and 6 bases from J; bases unmatched to any gene: 5. The CDR3 sequence is 13 residues long. CDR3 residues: CASSIGTAQPQHF. The CDR3 DNA follows: TGTGCCAGCAGCATCGGGACAGCTCAGCCCCAGCATTTT.

This clonotype was counted between two and nine times. The chain links TRBV4-1 to TRBJ1-1, with 7 nucleotides matching TRBD1. Trimming removed 6 bases from V and 0 bases from J; junction bases left unmatched: 4. The CDR3 is made up of 14 amino acids. The V gene's germline CDR1 is MGHRA and CDR2 YSYEKL. In DNA form, the CDR3 reads TGCGCCAGCAGTAGGGGGCTGGTGAACACTGAAGCTTTCTTT. Amino acids: CASSRGLVNTEAFF.

About this clonotype itself: A read error may explain this, as a much larger clone is one base away. The V and J genes are TRBV7-9 and TRBJ2-7, with a weak D call TRBD1 (5 bases). Germline CDR1 SEHNR, CDR2 FQNEAQ (reference sequence). This CDR3 is 12 amino acids long. V gave up 2 bases and J gave up 5 bases, with 7 bases separating them. The CDR3 is CASSLSRDEQYF. The CDR3 coding sequence is TGTGCCAGCAGCTTATCCAGGGACGAGCAGTACTTC.

In its sample, this clonotype was seen a few times. The chain uses TRBV29-1 and TRBJ2-7, with 7 bases fitting TRBD2. CDR1 is SQVTM and CDR2 is ANQGSEA in the germline V gene. The V and J ends lost 3 bases and 2 bases, in that order; junction bases with no gene match: 4. The CDR3 is made up of 13 amino acids. CDR3 coding DNA: TGCAGCGTTGAGGGAGGGACTACCTACGAGCAGTACTTC. Protein product: CSVEGGTTYEQYF.

This clonotype came up a few times. The V and J genes are TRBV6-6 and TRBJ2-1, with D tentatively TRBD1 (5 bases). CDR1 and CDR2 (germline): MNHNY, SVGAGI (reference sequence). The V gene lost 0 bases and the J gene lost 7 bases, with 13 bases spanning the gap. The CDR3 is 15 residues long. The CDR3 is CASSYSQGSRNEQFF. DNA for the CDR3: TGTGCCAGCAGTTACTCCCAGGGAAGTAGGAATGAGCAGTTCTTC.

This clonotype was seen only a few times. The chain combines TRBV18 with TRBJ2-1, with D perhaps assigned TRBD1 or TRBD2 (6 bases each). CDR1 is KGHSH, CDR2 LQKENI, per germline. The CDR3 loop spans 15 amino acids. The ends were cut back, 2 bases at V and 2 bases at J, with 10 bases in the middle. Here the CDR3 DNA reads TGTGCCAGCTCACCAAACGGGGGCACCTACAATGAGCAGTTCTTC. Encoded protein: CASSPNGGTYNEQFF. The entire variable domain, with the rest obtained from reference TRBV18 and TRBJ2-1, is as follows: NAGVMQNPRHLVRRRGQEARLRCSPMKGHSHVYWYRQLPEEGLKFMVYLQKENIIDESGMPKERFSAEFPKEGPSILRIQQVVRGDSAAYFCASSPNGGTYNEQFFGPGTRLTVL.

At least ten counts were recorded for this clonotype. This sequence joins TRBV12-3 or TRBV12-4 and TRBJ2-1; 12 bases fit TRBD2. The CDR3 length is 15 residues. J lost 6 bases, V lost 4 bases, and 4 bases had no gene match. The CDR3 here is CASSSTSGRSNEQFF. In DNA form, the CDR3 reads TGTGCCAGCAGTTCGACTAGCGGGAGATCCAATGAGCAGTTCTTC.

This clonotype was counted many times. The chain has TRBV18 and TRBJ2-4, with D possibly being TRBD2 (6 bases). Trimming removed 4 bases at V and 0 bases at J, with 16 bases between. The CDR3 length is 17 residues. CDR1 and CDR2 (germline): KGHSH, LQKENI. CDR3 region: CASSLARGEGAKNIQYF. As DNA, the CDR3 is TGTGCCAGCTCACTTGCGCGGGGAGAGGGAGCCAAAAACATTCAGTACTTC.